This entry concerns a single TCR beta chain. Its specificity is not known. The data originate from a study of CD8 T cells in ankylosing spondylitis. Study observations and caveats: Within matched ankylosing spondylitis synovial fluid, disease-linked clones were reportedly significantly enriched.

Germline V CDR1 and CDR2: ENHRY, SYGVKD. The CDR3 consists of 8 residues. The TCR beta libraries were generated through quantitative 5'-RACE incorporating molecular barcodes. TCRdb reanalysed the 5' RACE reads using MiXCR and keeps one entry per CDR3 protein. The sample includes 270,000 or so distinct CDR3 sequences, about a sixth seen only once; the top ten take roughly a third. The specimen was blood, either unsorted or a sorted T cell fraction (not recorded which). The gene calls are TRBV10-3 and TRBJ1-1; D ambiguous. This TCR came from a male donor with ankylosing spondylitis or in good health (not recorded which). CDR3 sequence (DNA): TGTGCTCAATGCTGGGCTTTCTTT. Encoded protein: CAQCWAFF.